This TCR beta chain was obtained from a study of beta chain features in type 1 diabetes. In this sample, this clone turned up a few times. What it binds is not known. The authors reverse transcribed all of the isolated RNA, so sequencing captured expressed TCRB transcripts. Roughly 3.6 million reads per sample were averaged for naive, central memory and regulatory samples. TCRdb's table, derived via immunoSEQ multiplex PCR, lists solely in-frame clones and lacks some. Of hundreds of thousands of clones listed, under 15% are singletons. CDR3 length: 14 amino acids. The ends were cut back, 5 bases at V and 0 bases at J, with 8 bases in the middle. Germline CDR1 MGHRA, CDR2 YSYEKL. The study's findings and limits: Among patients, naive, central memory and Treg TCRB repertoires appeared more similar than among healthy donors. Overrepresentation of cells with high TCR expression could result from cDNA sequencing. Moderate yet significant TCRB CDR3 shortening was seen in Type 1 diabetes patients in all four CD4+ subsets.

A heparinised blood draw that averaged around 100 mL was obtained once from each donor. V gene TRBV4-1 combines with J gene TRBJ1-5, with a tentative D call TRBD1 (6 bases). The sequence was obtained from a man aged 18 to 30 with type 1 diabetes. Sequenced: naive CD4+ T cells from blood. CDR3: CASSVRGSNQPQHF. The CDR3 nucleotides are TGCGCCAGCAGCGTCAGGGGTAGCAATCAGCCCCAGCATTTT.